Here is one T cell receptor beta chain with its context. Which cohort a participant joined came from the clinical history participants gave. The protocol was immunoSEQ multiplex PCR, while the TCRdb copy is restricted to in-frame clones and leaves out a portion. This sample has a few hundred thousand clones, with approximately 89% found just once. This record belongs to a study of blood T cell repertoires in COVID-19. This TCR was recovered from a woman in her thirties or forties who had been exposed to COVID-19. Sequenced: PBMCs or T cells enriched from blood (not recorded which).

Here the CDR3 DNA reads TGCGCCAGCAGCTTAGACGGGAGGGTTAATGAAAAACTGTTTTTT. It yields the protein CASSLDGRVNEKLFF. The chain links TRBV5-1 to TRBJ1-4; no clear D. The length of the CDR3 is 15 residues. Germline V lookup: CDR1 SGHRS, CDR2 YFSETQ. V shed 2 bases and J shed 4 bases, with 12 bases lying between them.